One and the same sample provided the 5 T cell receptor beta chains below, sequenced in a study of shared clonotypes between healthy human individuals. Sequencing was performed with immunoSEQ multiplex PCR; in TCRdb, only in-frame clones are kept and a portion is missing. The sample lists 2,500,000 or so clones; about nine tenths were seen once. What was sequenced was naive CD4+ T cells from PBMCs. Sample subset: CD45RA+ positively selected. The source of these receptors is a young man in good health. Some clones in this sample may be carry-over from other donors' samples.

The genes are TRBV7-9 and TRBJ1-5; 8 nucleotides line up with TRBD1. From germline, CDR1 is SEHNR and CDR2 FQNEAQ (reference sequence). CDR3 length equals 15 residues. Trimming cost V 5 bases and J 7 bases; bases outside gene matches: 10. CDR3 region: CASSEAGGRGQPQHF. CDR3 nucleotide sequence: TGTGCCAGCAGCGAGGCAGGGGGCAGAGGGCAGCCCCAGCATTTT.

In this sample, this clone turned up once. Different DNA sequences within this sample yield the same CDR3. The chain joins TRBV18 to TRBJ2-7; the match to TRBD1 covers 8 bases. The CDR3 has 15 residues. V was pared by 4 bases and J by 0 bases, with 5 bases of the junction left unmatched. From germline, CDR1 is KGHSH and CDR2 LQKENI. In DNA form, the CDR3 reads TGTGCCAGCTCACGGGGCACAGGGGGCTCCTACGAGCAGTACTTC. It encodes CASSRGTGGSYEQYF. The whole variable domain, remainder taken from reference TRBV18 and TRBJ2-7, is NAGVMQNPRHLVRRRGQEARLRCSPMKGHSHVYWYRQLPEEGLKFMVYLQKENIIDESGMPKERFSAEFPKEGPSILRIQQVVRGDSAAYFCASSRGTGGSYEQYFGPGTRLTVT.

This clone was observed once. This chain uses TRBV29-1 with TRBJ2-2; no clear D gene. From germline, CDR1 is SQVTM and CDR2 ANQGSEA. This CDR3 contains 12 residues. Trimming shortened V by 6 bases and J by 0 bases, and 5 bases separated the two germline ends. CDR3 protein: CSVSTNTGELFF. The CDR3 DNA reads TGCAGCGTCAGTACGAACACCGGGGAGCTGTTTTTT.

The rearrangement uses TRBV10-3 and TRBJ1-1; possible D gene TRBD1, 6 bases. V gave up 4 bases and J gave up 1 base, with 13 bases separating them. CDR3 length: 15 amino acids. CDR1 is ENHRY and CDR2 is SYGVKD in the germline V gene. The CDR3 DNA sequence: TGTGCCATCAGTGCTCTGACAGGAGAGAACACTGAAGCTTTCTTT. Amino acid sequence: CAISALTGENTEAFF.

This chain uses TRBV7-8 with TRBJ1-2; 8 nucleotides agree with TRBD1. V dropped 3 bases and J dropped 3; count of bases not matched to a gene: 6. Germline V CDR1 and CDR2: SGHVS, FQNEAQ. The CDR3 runs 15 residues. CDR3 nucleotides: TGTGCCAGCAGCTTCGGACAGGGATTAGACTATGGCTACACCTTC. It is translated as CASSFGQGLDYGYTF.